The 27 T cell receptor beta chains reported below all come from one sample, sequenced in a study of response to subunit inactivated influenza vaccine. TCRdb itself ran the RT-PCR reads through MiXCR, one entry per CDR3 protein. The repertoire has some 180,000 distinct CDR3 sequences, approximately 8.7% of them found once; the top ten carry under 13%. Specimen: non-naive T cells sorted from PBMCs, collected on the day of vaccination. Receptors were obtained from a man aged 50-60 years who received an inactivated influenza vaccine.

This clonotype was detected many times. The rearrangement uses TRBV7-9 and TRBJ1-6; D remains unclear. There are 17 residues in the CDR3. The germline V and J ends were trimmed by 4 bases and 8 bases, with 21 bases remaining between them. Germline V gene lookup returns CDR1 SEHNR and CDR2 FQNEAQ (reference sequence). CDR3 in DNA: TGTGCCAGCAGCTCCAAACTCGGGAGGGAGGGTCATTCACCCCTCCACTTT. Protein sequence: CASSSKLGREGHSPLHF.

The chain couples TRBV28 to TRBJ1-5; D gene unclear. Germline assignment: CDR1 MDHEN and CDR2 SYDVKM. CDR3 length: 15 amino acids. With 10 bases removed from V and 5 bases from J, the gap between germline ends came to 21 bases. The DNA of the CDR3 is TGTGCCACCCGACACAGAGTAGGGAGGTATCAGCCCCAGCATTTT. It yields the protein CATRHRVGRYQPQHF.

In this sample, this clonotype turned up a few times. This chain links TRBV9 with TRBJ2-1; 8 positions match TRBD1. V gave up 0 bases and J gave up 7 bases; unmatched junction bases: 6. The CDR3 has 15 amino acids. The germline V gene has CDR1 SGDLS and CDR2 YYNGEE. In DNA, the CDR3 is TGTGCCAGCAGCGTAGCGGGGGACAGGCTAAATGAGCAGTTCTTC. Protein product: CASSVAGDRLNEQFF.

The chain links TRBV12-3 or TRBV12-4 to TRBJ2-5, with D perhaps being TRBD1 or TRBD2 (5 bases each). The CDR3 contains 14 residues. This chain's CDR3 is CASTGYGAQETQYF. The CDR3 DNA reads as TGTGCGAGTACGGGATATGGGGCCCAAGAGACCCAGTACTTC.

This clonotype was observed many times. The chain carries TRBV5-1 and TRBJ1-2, with D uncertain. Germline CDR1 is SGHRS and CDR2 is YFSETQ. The CDR3 length is 9 residues. CDR3 amino acids: CDSSYGYTF. DNA for the CDR3: TGCGACTCGAGTTATGGCTACACCTTC.

This clonotype was counted a few times. The chain recombines TRBV12-3 or TRBV12-4 with TRBJ2-1; no reliable D call. Between the trimmed V and J ends, which lost 6 bases and 6 bases, there was a span of 6 bases. The CDR3 extends over 11 amino acids. The CDR3 nucleotides are TGTGCCAGCAGGTGGCGCAATGAGCAGTTCTTC. Its translation is CASRWRNEQFF.

This clonotype was recorded a few times. The chain is built from TRBV28 and TRBJ2-2; D is perhaps TRBD2 (7 bases). This CDR3 spans 15 amino acids. CDR1 and CDR2 (germline): MDHEN, SYDVKM. V was shortened by 6 bases and J by 4 bases, with 15 bases between the two germline ends. The CDR3 reads CASRGEGVSTGELFF. In DNA, the CDR3 is TGTGCCAGCAGAGGGGAGGGGGTTAGCACCGGGGAGCTGTTTTTT.

V gene TRBV7-2 combines with J gene TRBJ2-7; D is undetermined. Germline loops: CDR1 SGHTA, CDR2 FQGNSA. V lost 2 bases and J 0 bases, leaving 8 bases between the germline ends. The CDR3 covers 14 residues. The CDR3 sequence is CASSLFPSSYEQYF. Written as DNA, the CDR3 is TGTGCCAGCAGCTTATTTCCGAGCTCCTACGAGCAGTACTTC. Filled out from reference TRBV7-2 and TRBJ2-7, the complete variable domain reads GAGVSQSPSNKVTEKGKDVELRCDPISGHTALYWYRQSLGQGLEFLIYFQGNSAPDKSGLPSDRFSAERTGGSVSTLTIQRTQQEDSAVYLCASSLFPSSYEQYFGPGTRLTVT.

This clonotype has only a few counts. V and J are TRBV7-9 and TRBJ2-7; D is perhaps TRBD2 (6 bases). The germline gives CDR1 SEHNR, CDR2 FQNEAQ (reference sequence). There are 15 residues in the CDR3. Trimming removed 1 base at V and 1 base at J, with 11 bases between. CDR3 sequence (DNA): TGTGCCAGCAGCTTAGGTGGGACTGAGTCCTACGAGCAGTACTTC. It specifies CASSLGGTESYEQYF. Complete variable domain (other parts from reference TRBV7-9 and TRBJ2-7): DTGVSQNPRHKITKRGQNVTFRCDPISEHNRLYWYRQTLGQGPEFLTYFQNEAQLEKSRLLSDRFSAERPKGSFSTLEIQRTEQGDSAMYLCASSLGGTESYEQYFGPGTRLTVT.

This clonotype has a handful of counts. The chain uses TRBV12-3 or TRBV12-4 and TRBJ2-7; no clear D gene. This CDR3 comprises 14 residues. V gave up 3 bases and J gave up 2 bases, with 11 bases separating them. CDR3 DNA sequence: TGTGCCAGCAGTTTCTCGGCGACAACCTACGAGCAGTACTTC. This codes for CASSFSATTYEQYF.

This chain uses TRBV5-1 with TRBJ2-2; no definite D call. Trimming pared 2 bases from V and 1 base from J, leaving 9 bases between. The germline V gene encodes CDR1 SGHRS and CDR2 YFSETQ. The CDR3 runs 15 residues. CDR3: CASSFQRGNTGELFF. In nucleotides, the CDR3 is TGCGCCAGCAGCTTTCAGCGTGGGAACACCGGGGAGCTGTTTTTT.

This clonotype occurred many times. CDR3 sequence: CASSGGQTFYEQYF. CDR3 nucleotides: TGCGCCAGCAGCGGTGGACAGACCTTCTACGAGCAGTACTTC. The J gene is TRBJ2-7, the V gene TRBV5-1; a weak D match, TRBD1 (6 bases). Trimming removed 4 bases from V and 3 bases from J, with 14 bases in between. The CDR3 spans 14 residues. Germline CDR1 and CDR2: SGHRS and YFSETQ.

This clonotype was counted ten times or more. The genes are TRBV6-1 and TRBJ1-5; 7 nucleotides align to TRBD1. Germline V lookup: CDR1 MNHNS, CDR2 SASEGT. Trimming at V came to 6 bases and at J to 2 bases, leaving 4 bases not matched to a gene. The CDR3 is made up of 14 amino acids. CDR3 sequence (DNA): TGTGCCAGCAGCCTTGACAGGGGCAATCAGCCCCAGCATTTT. This gives the protein CASSLDRGNQPQHF.

This clonotype was seen ten or more times. The CDR3 nucleotides read TGCAGTGCTTCCTATGCAGCCGCGGGGAACACTGAAGCTTTCTTT. Its translation is CSASYAAAGNTEAFF. The gene calls are TRBV20-1 and TRBJ1-1, with unresolved D. This CDR3 region has 15 residues. CDR1 and CDR2 from the germline V gene are DFQATT and SNEGSKA (reference sequence). Trimming pared 5 bases from V and 1 base from J, leaving 17 bases between.

J is TRBJ2-5 and V is TRBV5-1, with D maybe TRBD1 (5 bases). V dropped 1 base and J dropped 5 bases, with 18 bases sitting between them. This CDR3 is built from 16 residues. The germline CDR1 and CDR2 sequences are SGHRS and YFSETQ. The CDR3 DNA sequence: TGCGCCAGCAGCTTGTTTTCCAGGGCCGTCGGGGAGACCCAGTACTTC. It translates to CASSLFSRAVGETQYF. The whole variable domain, remainder taken from reference TRBV5-1 and TRBJ2-5, is KAGVTQTPRYLIKTRGQQVTLSCSPISGHRSVSWYQQTPGQGLQFLFEYFSETQRNKGNFPGRFSGRQFSNSRSEMNVSTLELGDSALYLCASSLFSRAVGETQYFGPGTRLLVL.

This clonotype was picked up many times. The chain combines TRBV12-3 or TRBV12-4 with TRBJ1-1, with D perhaps matching TRBD1 (6 bases). V dropped 5 bases and J dropped 4 bases, with 11 bases sitting between them. CDR3 length equals 13 residues. The CDR3 DNA reads as TGTGCCAGCAGTCGACAGGTTAGCACTGAAGCTTTCTTT. Translated, it gives CASSRQVSTEAFF.

There are many counts of this clonotype. This chain uses TRBV20-1 with TRBJ2-2, with D perhaps matching TRBD2 (6 bases). The V and J ends lost 5 bases and 5 bases respectively, with 15 bases between them. This CDR3 has 14 amino acids. Germline V gene data show CDR1 as DFQATT and CDR2 as SNEGSKA (reference sequence). The CDR3 loop is CSAPTSTGTGELFF. The CDR3 nucleotides read TGCAGTGCTCCAACTAGCACGGGGACCGGGGAGCTGTTTTTT.

This clonotype has just a few counts. The chain recombines TRBV29-1 with TRBJ2-3; 13 bases align to TRBD2. Germline V CDR1 and CDR2: SQVTM, ANQGSEA. The CDR3 extends over 16 amino acids. V dropped 0 bases and J dropped 2; count of bases not matched to a gene: 2. CDR3 bases: TGCAGCGTTGAAGAGGGACTAGCGGGGTACACAGATACGCAGTATTTT. It translates to CSVEEGLAGYTDTQYF.

Ten or more counts support this clonotype. J is TRBJ2-5 and V is TRBV5-1; D is unclear. Germline-derived CDR1 and CDR2 are SGHRS and YFSETQ. CDR3 length equals 12 residues. Trimming shortened V by 0 bases and J by 6 bases, and 6 bases separated the two germline ends. The CDR3 protein is CASSLGEQTQYF. The DNA of the CDR3 is TGCGCCAGCAGCTTGGGGGAACAGACCCAGTACTTC.

This clonotype was counted only a few times. The chain carries TRBV6-2 or TRBV6-3 and TRBJ2-3, with TRBD1 identical over 9 bases. V was clipped by 6 bases and J by 1 base; unmatched bases: 2. This CDR3 has 14 amino acids. From germline, CDR1 is MNHEY and CDR2 SVGEGT. The CDR3 loop is CASRRTGGTDTQYF. DNA for the CDR3: TGTGCCAGCAGGCGGACAGGGGGCACAGATACGCAGTATTTT.

The chain combines TRBV27 with TRBJ2-7, with 8 bases that match TRBD1. The CDR3 has 19 residues. CDR1 and CDR2 (germline): MNHEY, SMNVEV (reference sequence). The junction had 14 bases not matched to a gene; V was cut back by 1 base and J by 0 bases. CDR3 nucleotides: TGTGCCAGCAGTTTATGGACCCCTAACAGGGGGTTCTCCTCCTACGAGCAGTACTTC. This sequence encodes CASSLWTPNRGFSSYEQYF.

The rearrangement joins TRBV6-5 to TRBJ2-3, with a tentative D call TRBD2 (7 bases). The CDR3 extends over 15 amino acids. Looked up from germline, CDR1 is MNHEY and CDR2 is SVGAGI. The V gene lost 0 bases and the J gene lost 4 bases, with 11 bases spanning the gap. The CDR3 nucleotides are TGTGCCAGCAGTTACTCGAGGGGGGGCCCAGATACGCAGTATTTT. Translation gives CASSYSRGGPDTQYF.

This clonotype has just a few counts. CDR3 nucleotides: TGTGCCAGCAGTTTACGTAGCGGGAGCAAGTACAATGAGCAGTTCTTC. This gives the protein CASSLRSGSKYNEQFF. The chain is built from TRBV12-3 or TRBV12-4 and TRBJ2-1, with TRBD2 matching 9 bases. Germline trimming cut 2 bases from V and 4 bases from J; bases unmatched to any gene: 6. The CDR3 extends over 16 amino acids.

This clonotype was observed a few times. This chain links TRBV25-1 with TRBJ2-1; possible D gene TRBD2, 5 bases. V was clipped by 5 bases and J by 7 bases, with 9 bases between them. Germline V gene lookup returns CDR1 MGHDK and CDR2 SYGVNS. The CDR3 extends over 12 amino acids. The CDR3 nucleotides are TGTGCCAGCAGTACCGAGGGTAATGAGCAGTTCTTC. Translated: CASSTEGNEQFF.

The J gene is TRBJ2-7, the V gene TRBV7-2, with 9 bases that match TRBD2. J lost 0 bases, V lost 3 bases, and 9 bases had no gene match. The CDR3 runs 17 residues. CDR1 and CDR2 (germline): SGHTA, FQGNSA. The CDR3 sequence is CASSLSRGLASSYEQYF. CDR3 sequence (DNA): TGTGCCAGCAGCTTGAGTAGAGGACTAGCGTCCTCCTACGAGCAGTACTTC.

The rearrangement joins TRBV20-1 to TRBJ2-7; no definite D call. Germline V gene data show CDR1 as DFQATT and CDR2 as SNEGSKA (reference sequence). The germline V and J ends were trimmed by 0 bases and 9 bases, with 9 bases remaining between them. The CDR3 covers 11 residues. This chain's CDR3 is CSARDKSGQYF. CDR3 DNA: TGCAGTGCTAGAGACAAGTCCGGGCAGTACTTC.

V gene TRBV11-2 combines with J gene TRBJ2-4; TRBD1 matches at 9 bases. The germline V gene encodes CDR1 SGHAT and CDR2 FQNNGV. This CDR3 has 20 amino acids. V dropped 1 base and J dropped 0; count of bases not matched to a gene: 13. In DNA, the CDR3 is TGTGCCAGCAGCTTAGTAGGGGCGACAGGGGGGAATGTAGCCAAAAACATTCAGTACTTC. This translates into CASSLVGATGGNVAKNIQYF.